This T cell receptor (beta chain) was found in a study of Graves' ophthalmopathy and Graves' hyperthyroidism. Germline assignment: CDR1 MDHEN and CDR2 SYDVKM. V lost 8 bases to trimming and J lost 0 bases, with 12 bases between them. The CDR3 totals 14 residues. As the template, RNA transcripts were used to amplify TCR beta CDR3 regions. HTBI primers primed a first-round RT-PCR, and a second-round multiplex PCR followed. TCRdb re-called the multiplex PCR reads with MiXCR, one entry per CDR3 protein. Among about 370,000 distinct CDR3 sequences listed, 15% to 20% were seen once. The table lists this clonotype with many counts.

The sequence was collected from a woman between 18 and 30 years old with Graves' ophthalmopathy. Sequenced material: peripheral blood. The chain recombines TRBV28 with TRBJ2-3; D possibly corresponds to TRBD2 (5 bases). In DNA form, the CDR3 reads TGTGCCAGCTCGGGGTTGAATAGCACAGATACGCAGTATTTT. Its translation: CASSGLNSTDTQYF.